This T cell receptor beta chain was retrieved from a study of T cells after yellow fever vaccination. General observations from the study: Researchers cautioned that FACS-sorted repertoires could harbor abundant clonotypes contaminating from the bulk population. Shared CD4/CD8 clonotypes were a small share, likely from convergent recombination. Though it reached lower strength, the secondary response hit its peak faster, day 5 versus 15.

The V gene lost 1 base and the J gene lost 0 bases, with 10 bases spanning the gap. The CDR3 is 15 residues long. CDR1 is LGHNA, CDR2 YSLEER, per germline. In making TCR cDNA, 5'RACE template switching added a universal primer site and UMIs to it. TCRdb ran MiXCR on the 5' RACE reads and lists one entry per CDR3 protein. The sample holds 500,000 to 550,000 distinct CDR3 sequences, 20% to 25% seen once. Concerning this clonotype itself: The target antigen is unknown.

Sequencing used PBMCs, obtained roughly 20 days after the first yellow fever vaccination. This receptor was obtained from a man younger than 35 who received the YFV17D yellow fever vaccine. V is TRBV4-3 and J is TRBJ2-7, with D perhaps matching TRBD1 (6 bases). CDR3 DNA sequence: TGCGCCAGCAGCCAAGGGGTACAGGGCTCCTACGAGCAGTACTTC. It is translated as CASSQGVQGSYEQYF.